This TCR beta chain derives from a study of Ad26.COV2.S vaccination and SARS-CoV-2 variants. Study information: Intramuscularly, Ad26.COV2.S was given either once or twice, 56 days apart. Regarding the study as a whole: Vaccine recipients showed a spike-specific TCR breadth that was higher than in placebo recipients.

This table comes from immunoSEQ multiplex PCR, and its TCRdb copy is limited to in-frame clones, with some not included. This sample yields about 440,000 clones, of which around 90% are seen a single time; roughly 3.9% belongs to the top ten. Germline V CDR1 and CDR2: SGHNT, YYREEE (reference sequence). V lost 4 bases, J lost 1 base, and 14 bases lay in between. The CDR3 is 15 residues long. About this clone itself: The antigen remains undetermined.

Treatment: roughly 20 received Ad26.COV2.S at low or high dose, single or two shots; about five received placebo; per-sample allocation not given. The samples date from day 63 after the first vaccine or placebo injection. Vaccination employed an Ad26 vector expressing the Wuhan-strain SARS-CoV-2 spike. The material sequenced was peripheral blood, taken in a trial of Ad26.COV2.S vaccine versus placebo. This receptor was identified in a person between 18 and 60 years old who received the Ad26.COV2.S COVID-19 vaccine or a placebo. V is TRBV5-4 and J is TRBJ2-5; tentatively, D is TRBD2 (7 bases). CDR3 DNA: TGTGCCAGCAGCCCGGGGGGCTACCCCCAAGAGACCCAGTACTTC. The encoded protein is CASSPGGYPQETQYF. The full variable domain, its missing parts supplied by reference TRBV5-4 and TRBJ2-5, is ETGVTQSPTHLIKTRGQQVTLRCSSQSGHNTVSWYQQALGQGPQFIFQYYREEENGRGNFPPRFSGLQFPNYSSELNVNALELDDSALYLCASSPGGYPQETQYFGPGTRLLVL.